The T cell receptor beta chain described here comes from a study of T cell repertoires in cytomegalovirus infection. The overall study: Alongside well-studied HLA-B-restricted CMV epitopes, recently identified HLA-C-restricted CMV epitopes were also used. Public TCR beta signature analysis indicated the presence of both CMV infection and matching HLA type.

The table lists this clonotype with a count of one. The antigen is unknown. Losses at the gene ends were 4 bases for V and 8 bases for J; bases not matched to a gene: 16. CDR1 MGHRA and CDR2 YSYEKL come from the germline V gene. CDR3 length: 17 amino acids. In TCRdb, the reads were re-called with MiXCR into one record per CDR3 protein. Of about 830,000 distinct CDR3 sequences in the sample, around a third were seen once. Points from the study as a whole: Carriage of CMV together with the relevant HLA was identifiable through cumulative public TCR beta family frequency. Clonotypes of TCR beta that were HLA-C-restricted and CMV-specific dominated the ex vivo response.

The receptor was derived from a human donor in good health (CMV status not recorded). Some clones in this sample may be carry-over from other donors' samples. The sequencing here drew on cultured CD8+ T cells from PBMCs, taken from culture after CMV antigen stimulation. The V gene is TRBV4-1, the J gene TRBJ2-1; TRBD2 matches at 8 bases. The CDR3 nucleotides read TGCGCCAGCAGCCGGGTCCGAGGGCCGGGGGGGGTGGATGAGCAGTTCTTC. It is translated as CASSRVRGPGGVDEQFF.